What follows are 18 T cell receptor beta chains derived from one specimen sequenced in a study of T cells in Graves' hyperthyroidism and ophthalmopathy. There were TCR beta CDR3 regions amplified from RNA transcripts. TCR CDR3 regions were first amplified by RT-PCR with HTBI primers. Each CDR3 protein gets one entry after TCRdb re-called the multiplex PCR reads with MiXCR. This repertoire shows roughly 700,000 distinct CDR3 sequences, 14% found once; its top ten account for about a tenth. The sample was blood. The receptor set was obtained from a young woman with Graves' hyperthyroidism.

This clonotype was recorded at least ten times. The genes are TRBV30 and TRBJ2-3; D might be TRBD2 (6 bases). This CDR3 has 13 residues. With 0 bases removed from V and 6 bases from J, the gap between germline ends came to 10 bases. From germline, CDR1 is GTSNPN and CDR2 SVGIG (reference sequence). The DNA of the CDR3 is TGTGCCTGGAGTGTAGGACGGGGGGATACGCAGTATTTT. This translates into CAWSVGRGDTQYF.

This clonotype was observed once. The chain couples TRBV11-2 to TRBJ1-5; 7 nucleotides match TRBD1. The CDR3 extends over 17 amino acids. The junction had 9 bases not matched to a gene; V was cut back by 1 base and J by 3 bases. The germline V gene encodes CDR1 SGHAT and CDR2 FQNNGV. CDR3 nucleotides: TGTGCCAGCAGCTTAGGGTATGAGGGGGCTGACAATCAGCCCCAGCATTTT. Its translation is CASSLGYEGADNQPQHF.

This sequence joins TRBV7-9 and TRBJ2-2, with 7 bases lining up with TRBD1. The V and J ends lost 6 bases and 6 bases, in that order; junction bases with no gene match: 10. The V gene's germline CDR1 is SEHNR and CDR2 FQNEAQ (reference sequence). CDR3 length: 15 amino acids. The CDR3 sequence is CASRARGLAAGELFF. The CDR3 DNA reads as TGTGCCAGCAGAGCGAGGGGGCTTGCGGCCGGGGAGCTGTTTTTT.

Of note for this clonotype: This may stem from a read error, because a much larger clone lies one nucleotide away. The CDR3 reads CASSLTSGRVETQYF. The CDR3 DNA sequence: TGTGCCAGCAGCTTGACTAGCGGGAGAGTAGAGACCCAGTACTTC. The rearrangement joins TRBV11-2 to TRBJ2-5; 12 nucleotides match TRBD2. After removal of 3 bases from V and 4 bases from J, the junction contained 3 bases not matched to a gene. Looked up from germline, CDR1 is SGHAT and CDR2 is FQNNGV. The CDR3 is 15 amino acids. Using reference TRBV11-2 and TRBJ2-5 for the parts outside the CDR3, the full variable domain is EAGVAQSPRYKIIEKRQSVAFWCNPISGHATLYWYQQILGQGPKLLIQFQNNGVVDDSQLPKDRFSAERLKGVDSTLKIQPAKLEDSAVYLCASSLTSGRVETQYFGPGTRLLVL.

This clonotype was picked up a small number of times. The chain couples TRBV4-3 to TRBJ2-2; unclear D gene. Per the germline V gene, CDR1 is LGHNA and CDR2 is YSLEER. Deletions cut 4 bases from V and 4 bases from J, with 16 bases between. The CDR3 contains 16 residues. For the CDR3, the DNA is TGCGCCAGCAGCCCTTTACATTTGGCGCTCACCGGGGAGCTGTTTTTT. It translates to CASSPLHLALTGELFF.

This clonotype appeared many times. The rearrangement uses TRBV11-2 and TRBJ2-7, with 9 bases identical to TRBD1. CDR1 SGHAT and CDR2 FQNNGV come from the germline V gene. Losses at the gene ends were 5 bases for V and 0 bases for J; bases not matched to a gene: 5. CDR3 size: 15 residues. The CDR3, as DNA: TGTGCCAGCAGCGTTACAGGGGGCTACTCCTACGAGCAGTACTTC. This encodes CASSVTGGYSYEQYF.

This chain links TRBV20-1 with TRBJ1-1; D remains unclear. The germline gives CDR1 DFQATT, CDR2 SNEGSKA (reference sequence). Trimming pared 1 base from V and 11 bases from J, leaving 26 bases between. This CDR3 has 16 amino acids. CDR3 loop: CSARASGPAVSKWAFF. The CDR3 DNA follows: TGCAGTGCTAGAGCGTCGGGTCCCGCGGTTAGCAAATGGGCTTTCTTT.

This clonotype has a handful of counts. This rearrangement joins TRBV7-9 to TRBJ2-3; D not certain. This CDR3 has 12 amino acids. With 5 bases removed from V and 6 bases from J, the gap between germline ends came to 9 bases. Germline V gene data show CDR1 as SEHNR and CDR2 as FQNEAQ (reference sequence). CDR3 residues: CASSRSFDTQYF. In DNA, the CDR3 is TGTGCCAGCAGCCGATCCTTTGATACGCAGTATTTT.

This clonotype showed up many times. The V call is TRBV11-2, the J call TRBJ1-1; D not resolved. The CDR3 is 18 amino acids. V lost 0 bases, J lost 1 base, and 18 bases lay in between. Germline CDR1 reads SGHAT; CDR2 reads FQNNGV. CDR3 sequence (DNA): TGTGCCAGCAGCTTAGATAAGAGGGAAGTTTTCTCGAACACTGAAGCTTTCTTT. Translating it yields CASSLDKREVFSNTEAFF.

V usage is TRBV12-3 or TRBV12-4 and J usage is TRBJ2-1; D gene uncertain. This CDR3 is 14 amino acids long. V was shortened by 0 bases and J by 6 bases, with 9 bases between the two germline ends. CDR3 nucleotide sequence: TGTGCCAGCAGTTTAGCGCGAGAGTCCAATGAGCAGTTCTTC. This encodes CASSLARESNEQFF.

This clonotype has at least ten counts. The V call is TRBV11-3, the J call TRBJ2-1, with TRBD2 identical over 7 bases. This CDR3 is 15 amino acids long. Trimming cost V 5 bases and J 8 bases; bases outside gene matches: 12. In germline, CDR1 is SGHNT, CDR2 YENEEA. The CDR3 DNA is TGTGCCAGCAGCGCCGTCGGCGGGAGAATCGATGAGCAGTTCTTC. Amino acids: CASSAVGGRIDEQFF.

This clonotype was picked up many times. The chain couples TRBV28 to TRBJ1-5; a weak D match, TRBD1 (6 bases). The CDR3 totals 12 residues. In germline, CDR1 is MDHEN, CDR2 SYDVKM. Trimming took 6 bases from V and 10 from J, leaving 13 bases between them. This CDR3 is CASRLGGHPQHF. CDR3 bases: TGTGCCAGCAGGCTAGGGGGTCACCCCCAGCATTTT.

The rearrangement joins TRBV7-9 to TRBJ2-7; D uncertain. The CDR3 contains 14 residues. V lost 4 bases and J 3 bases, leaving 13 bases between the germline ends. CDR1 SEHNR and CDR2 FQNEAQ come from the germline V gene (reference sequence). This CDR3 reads CASSSPDGVYEQYF. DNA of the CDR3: TGTGCCAGCAGCTCCCCGGACGGAGTCTACGAGCAGTACTTC.

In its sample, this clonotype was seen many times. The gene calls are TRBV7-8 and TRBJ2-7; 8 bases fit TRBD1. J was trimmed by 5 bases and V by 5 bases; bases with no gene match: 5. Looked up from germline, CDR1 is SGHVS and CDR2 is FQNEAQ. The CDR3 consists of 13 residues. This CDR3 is CASSMTGDHEQYF. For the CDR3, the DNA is TGTGCCAGCAGCATGACAGGGGATCACGAGCAGTACTTC.

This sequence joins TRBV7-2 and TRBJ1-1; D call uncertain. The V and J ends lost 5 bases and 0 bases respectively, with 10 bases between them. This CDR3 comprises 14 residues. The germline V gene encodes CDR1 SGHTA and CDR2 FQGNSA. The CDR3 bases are TGTGCCAGCAGCCACTTTGCGTTGAACACTGAAGCTTTCTTT. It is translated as CASSHFALNTEAFF.

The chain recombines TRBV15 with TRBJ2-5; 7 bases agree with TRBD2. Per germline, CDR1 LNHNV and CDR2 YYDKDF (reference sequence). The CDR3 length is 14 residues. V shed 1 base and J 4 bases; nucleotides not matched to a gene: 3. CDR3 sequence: CATSRVTGGETQYF. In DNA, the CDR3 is TGTGCCACCAGCAGAGTAACGGGAGGAGAGACCCAGTACTTC.

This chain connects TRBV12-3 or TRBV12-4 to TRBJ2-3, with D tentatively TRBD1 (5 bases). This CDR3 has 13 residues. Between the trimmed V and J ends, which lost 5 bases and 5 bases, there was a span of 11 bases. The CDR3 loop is CASSIRALDTQYF. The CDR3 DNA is TGTGCCAGCAGTATCAGGGCCTTAGATACGCAGTATTTT.

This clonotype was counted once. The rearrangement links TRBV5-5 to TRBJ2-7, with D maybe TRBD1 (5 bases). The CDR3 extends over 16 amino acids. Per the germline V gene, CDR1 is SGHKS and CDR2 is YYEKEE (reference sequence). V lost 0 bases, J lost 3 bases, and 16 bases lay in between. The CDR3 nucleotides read TGTGCCAGCAGCTTGGGGATGTGGGGCTCAAACTACGAGCAGTACTTC. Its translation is CASSLGMWGSNYEQYF.